The next 9 T cell receptor beta chains were all read from a single sample in a study of CD8+CD57+ T cells in acquired aplastic anemia (dated by TCRdb to 2017 to 2018). The listed sequencing device is Illumina HiSeq 2000. TCR beta VDJ combination and CDR3 sequence profiling used genomic DNA as the template. TCRdb trimmed public reads at Q25 via fastp, called clones via MiXCR and kept in-frame beta chains. Duplicate CDR3 protein sequences are folded into a single record with the most common DNA and genes. This sample gives 200,000 to 300,000 distinct CDR3 sequences in total; more than 45% of them show up just once. Clones ranked in the top ten supply less than 9% of the sample. The patients picked for sequencing were ones in whom flow cytometry had shown an expansion of CD8+CD57+ cells. Input material: sorted CD4+, CD8+, or CD8+CD57+ T cells (not recorded which) from PBMCs. The receptors come from a human donor with aplastic anemia.

This clonotype was observed at least ten times. A much bigger clone sits one base away, suggesting this may be a read error. This chain joins TRBV5-8 and TRBJ1-1; no reliable D call. The CDR3 is 11 amino acids. The V gene lost 0 bases and the J gene lost 6 bases, with 3 bases spanning the gap. In germline, CDR1 is SGHTS, CDR2 YDEGEE. The CDR3 DNA reads as TGTGCCAGCAGCTTGGGGTCTGAAGCTTTCTTT. Its protein product is CASSLGSEAFF.

The chain employs TRBV20-1 and TRBJ1-6; D ambiguous. The V and J ends lost 6 bases and 0 bases respectively, with 21 bases between them. The CDR3 spans 18 residues. Germline-derived CDR1 and CDR2 are DFQATT and SNEGSKA (reference sequence). This CDR3 is CSAKPPGRISSYNSPLHF. The CDR3 DNA reads TGCAGTGCAAAACCCCCCGGCAGAATCAGCTCCTATAATTCACCCCTCCACTTT.

The V gene is TRBV7-3, the J gene TRBJ2-7, with D tentatively TRBD2 (6 bases). The CDR3 totals 15 residues. Germline CDR1 reads SGHTA; CDR2 reads FQGTGA. V was clipped by 4 bases and J by 5 bases, with 18 bases between them. The CDR3 here is CASSYQTSGLNEQYF. The CDR3 DNA is TGTGCCAGCAGCTACCAGACTAGTGGATTGAACGAGCAGTACTTC.

As for this clonotype: This may be a read error, as it is one base from a much larger clone. The J gene is TRBJ2-7, the V gene TRBV7-9, with 7 bases matching TRBD1. The CDR3 has 14 amino acids. CDR1 and CDR2 (germline): SEHNR, FQNEAQ (reference sequence). J lost 3 bases, V lost 2 bases, and 4 bases had no gene match. The CDR3 DNA sequence: TGTGCCAGCAGCTTAACCAGGGGGAGCTACGAGCAGTACTTC. Encoded protein: CASSLTRGSYEQYF.

This clonotype has at least ten counts. This chain uses TRBV24-1 with TRBJ1-5; 8 bases fit TRBD1. There are 17 residues in the CDR3. The germline gives CDR1 KGHDR, CDR2 SFDVKD. The trim removed 2 bases at V and 7 bases at J, leaving 12 bases unmatched. CDR3 sequence: CATSDWAPDRGWQPQHF. CDR3 DNA: TGTGCCACCAGTGATTGGGCCCCAGACAGGGGATGGCAGCCCCAGCATTTT.

The chain joins TRBV9 to TRBJ2-5; 8 bases align to TRBD2. CDR1 SGDLS and CDR2 YYNGEE come from the germline V gene. The CDR3 runs to 16 residues. Trimming at V came to 0 bases and at J to 4 bases, leaving 8 bases not matched to a gene. The DNA for the CDR3 is TGTGCCAGCAGCGTAGGTGGACGGGGGGGCAGAGAGACCCAGTACTTC. This gives the protein CASSVGGRGGRETQYF.

The chain uses TRBV7-2 and TRBJ2-7; the D call may be TRBD1 or TRBD2 (5 bases each). The CDR3 sequence is 14 residues long. Germline assignment: CDR1 SGHTA and CDR2 FQGNSA. V gave up 7 bases and J gave up 3 bases, with 16 bases separating them. The CDR3 sequence is CASTIYGAFYEQYF. CDR3 DNA: TGTGCCAGCACCATTTACGGGGCTTTCTACGAGCAGTACTTC.

This clonotype appeared a few times. The chain couples TRBV4-3 to TRBJ1-1; no clear D. The germline V and J ends were trimmed by 0 bases and 0 bases, with 11 bases remaining between them. The CDR3 consists of 16 residues. Germline CDR1 and CDR2: LGHNA and YSLEER. The CDR3 loop is CASSQDRWRVNTEAFF. The CDR3 DNA is TGCGCCAGCAGCCAAGATCGGTGGAGGGTGAACACTGAAGCTTTCTTT.

This clonotype was found many times. This chain joins TRBV11-2 and TRBJ2-3, with 9 bases fitting TRBD2. Germline V gene sequence: CDR1 SGHAT, CDR2 FQNNGV. This CDR3 contains 15 residues. V gave up 2 bases and J gave up 3 bases; unmatched junction bases: 3. For the CDR3, the DNA is TGTGCCAGCAGCTTACTAGCGGGGACAACAGATACGCAGTATTTT. This codes for CASSLLAGTTDTQYF.